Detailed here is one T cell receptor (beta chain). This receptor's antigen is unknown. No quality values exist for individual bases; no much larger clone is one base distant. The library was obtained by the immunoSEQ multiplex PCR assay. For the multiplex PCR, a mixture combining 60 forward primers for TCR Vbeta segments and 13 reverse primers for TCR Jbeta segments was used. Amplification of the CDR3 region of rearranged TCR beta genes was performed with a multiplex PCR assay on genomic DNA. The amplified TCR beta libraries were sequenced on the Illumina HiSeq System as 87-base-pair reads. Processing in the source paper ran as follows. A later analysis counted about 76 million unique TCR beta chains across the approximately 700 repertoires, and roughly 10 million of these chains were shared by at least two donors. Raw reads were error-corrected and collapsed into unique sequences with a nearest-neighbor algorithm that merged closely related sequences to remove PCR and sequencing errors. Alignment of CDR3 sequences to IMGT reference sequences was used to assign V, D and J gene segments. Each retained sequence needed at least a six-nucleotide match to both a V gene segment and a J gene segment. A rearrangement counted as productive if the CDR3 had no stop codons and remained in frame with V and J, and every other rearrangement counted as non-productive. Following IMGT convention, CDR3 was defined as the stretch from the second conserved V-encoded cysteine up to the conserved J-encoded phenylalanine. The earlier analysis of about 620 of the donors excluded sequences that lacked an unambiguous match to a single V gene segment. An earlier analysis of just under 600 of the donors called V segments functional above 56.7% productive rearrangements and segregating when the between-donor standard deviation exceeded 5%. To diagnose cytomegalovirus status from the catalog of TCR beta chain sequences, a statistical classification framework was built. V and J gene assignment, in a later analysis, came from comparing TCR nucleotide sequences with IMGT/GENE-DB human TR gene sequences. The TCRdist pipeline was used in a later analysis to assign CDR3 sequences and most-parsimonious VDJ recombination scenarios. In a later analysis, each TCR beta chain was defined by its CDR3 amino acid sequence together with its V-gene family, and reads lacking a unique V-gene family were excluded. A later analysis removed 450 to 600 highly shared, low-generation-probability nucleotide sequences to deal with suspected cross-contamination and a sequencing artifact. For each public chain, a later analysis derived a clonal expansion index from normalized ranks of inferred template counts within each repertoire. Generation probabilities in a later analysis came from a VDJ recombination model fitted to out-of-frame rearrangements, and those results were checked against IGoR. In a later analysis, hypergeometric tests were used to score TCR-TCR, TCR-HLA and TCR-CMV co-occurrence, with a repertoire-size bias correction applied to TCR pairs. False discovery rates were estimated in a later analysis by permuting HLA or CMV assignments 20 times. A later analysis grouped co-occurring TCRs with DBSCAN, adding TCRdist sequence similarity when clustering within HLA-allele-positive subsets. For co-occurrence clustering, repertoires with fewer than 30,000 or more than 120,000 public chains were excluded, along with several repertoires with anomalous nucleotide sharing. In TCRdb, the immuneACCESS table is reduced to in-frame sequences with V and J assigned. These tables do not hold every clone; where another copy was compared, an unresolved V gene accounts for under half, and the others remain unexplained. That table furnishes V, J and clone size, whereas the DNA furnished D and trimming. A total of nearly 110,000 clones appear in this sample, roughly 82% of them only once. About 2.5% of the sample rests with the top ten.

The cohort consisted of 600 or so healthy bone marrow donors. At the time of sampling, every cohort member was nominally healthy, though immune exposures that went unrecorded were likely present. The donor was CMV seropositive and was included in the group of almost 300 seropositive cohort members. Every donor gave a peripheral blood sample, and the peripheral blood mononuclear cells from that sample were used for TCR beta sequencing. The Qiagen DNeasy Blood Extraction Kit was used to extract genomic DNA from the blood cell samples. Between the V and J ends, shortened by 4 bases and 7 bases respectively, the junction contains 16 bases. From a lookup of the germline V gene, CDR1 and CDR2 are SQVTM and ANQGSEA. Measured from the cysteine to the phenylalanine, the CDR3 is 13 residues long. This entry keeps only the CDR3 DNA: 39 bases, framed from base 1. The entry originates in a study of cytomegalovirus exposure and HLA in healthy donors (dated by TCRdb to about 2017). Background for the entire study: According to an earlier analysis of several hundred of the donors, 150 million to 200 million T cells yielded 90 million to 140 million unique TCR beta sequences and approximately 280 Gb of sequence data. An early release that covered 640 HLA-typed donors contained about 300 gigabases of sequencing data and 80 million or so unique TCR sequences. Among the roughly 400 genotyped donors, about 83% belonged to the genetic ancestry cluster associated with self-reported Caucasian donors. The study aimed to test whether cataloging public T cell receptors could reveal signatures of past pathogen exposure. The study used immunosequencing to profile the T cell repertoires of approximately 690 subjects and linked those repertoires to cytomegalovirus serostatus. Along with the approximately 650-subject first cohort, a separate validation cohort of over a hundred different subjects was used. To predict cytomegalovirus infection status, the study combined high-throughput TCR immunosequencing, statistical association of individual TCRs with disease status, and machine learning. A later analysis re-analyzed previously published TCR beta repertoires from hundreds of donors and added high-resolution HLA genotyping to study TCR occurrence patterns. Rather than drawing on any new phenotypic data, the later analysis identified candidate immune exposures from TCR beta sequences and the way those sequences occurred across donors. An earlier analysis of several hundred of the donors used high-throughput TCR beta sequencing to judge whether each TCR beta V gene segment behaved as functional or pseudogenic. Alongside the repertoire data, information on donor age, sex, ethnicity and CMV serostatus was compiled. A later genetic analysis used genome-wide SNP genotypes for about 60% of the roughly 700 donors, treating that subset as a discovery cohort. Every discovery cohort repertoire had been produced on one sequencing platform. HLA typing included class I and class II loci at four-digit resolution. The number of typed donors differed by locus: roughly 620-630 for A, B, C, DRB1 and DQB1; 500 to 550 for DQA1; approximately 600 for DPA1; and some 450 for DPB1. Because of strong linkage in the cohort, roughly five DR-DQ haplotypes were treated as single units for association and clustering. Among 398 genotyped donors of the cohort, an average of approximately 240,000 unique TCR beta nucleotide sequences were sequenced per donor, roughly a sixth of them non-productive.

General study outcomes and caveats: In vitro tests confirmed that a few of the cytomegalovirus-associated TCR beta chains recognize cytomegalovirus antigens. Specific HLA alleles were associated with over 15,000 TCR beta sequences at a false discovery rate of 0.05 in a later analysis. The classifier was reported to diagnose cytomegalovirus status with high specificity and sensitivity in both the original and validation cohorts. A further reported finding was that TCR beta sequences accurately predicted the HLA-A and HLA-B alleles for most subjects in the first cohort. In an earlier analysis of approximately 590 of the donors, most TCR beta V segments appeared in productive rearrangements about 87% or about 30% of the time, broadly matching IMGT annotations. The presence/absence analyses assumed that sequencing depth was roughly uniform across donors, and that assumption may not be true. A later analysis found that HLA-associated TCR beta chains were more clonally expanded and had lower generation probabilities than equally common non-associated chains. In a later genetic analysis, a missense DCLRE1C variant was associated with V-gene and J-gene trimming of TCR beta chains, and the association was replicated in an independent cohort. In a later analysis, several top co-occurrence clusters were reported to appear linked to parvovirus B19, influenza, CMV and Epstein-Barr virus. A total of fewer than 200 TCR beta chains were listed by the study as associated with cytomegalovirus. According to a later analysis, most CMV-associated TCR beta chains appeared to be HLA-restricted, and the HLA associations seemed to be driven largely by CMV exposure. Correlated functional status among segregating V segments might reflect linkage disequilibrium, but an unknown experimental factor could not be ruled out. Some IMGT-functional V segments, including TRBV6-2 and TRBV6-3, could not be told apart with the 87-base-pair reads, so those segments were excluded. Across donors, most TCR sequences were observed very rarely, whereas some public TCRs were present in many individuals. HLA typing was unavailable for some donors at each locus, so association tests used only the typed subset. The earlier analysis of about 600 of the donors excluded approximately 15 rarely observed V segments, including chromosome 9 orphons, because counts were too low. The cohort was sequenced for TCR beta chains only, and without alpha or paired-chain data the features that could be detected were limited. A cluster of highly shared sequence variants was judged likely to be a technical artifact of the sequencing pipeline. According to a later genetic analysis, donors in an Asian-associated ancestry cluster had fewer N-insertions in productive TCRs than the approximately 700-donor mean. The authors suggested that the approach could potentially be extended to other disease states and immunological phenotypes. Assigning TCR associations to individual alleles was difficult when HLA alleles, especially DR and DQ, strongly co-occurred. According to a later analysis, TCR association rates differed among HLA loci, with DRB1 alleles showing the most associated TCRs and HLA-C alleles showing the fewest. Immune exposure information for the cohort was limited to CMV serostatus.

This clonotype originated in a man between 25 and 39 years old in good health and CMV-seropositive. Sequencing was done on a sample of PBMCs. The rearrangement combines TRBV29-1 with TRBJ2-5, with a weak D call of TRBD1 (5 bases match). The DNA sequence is TGCAGCGTTGTAGGGCAGGGAATAGGGACCCAGTACTTC. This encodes CSVVGQGIGTQYF.